A selection of T cell receptor beta chains follows, all from one sample in a study of Graves' ophthalmopathy and Graves' hyperthyroidism. MiXCR was run by TCRdb on the multiplex PCR reads, yielding one entry per CDR3 protein. The data contain about 620,000 distinct CDR3 sequences, 20% to 25% of them singletons. The sequencing sample was made of peripheral blood. These receptors all come from a young woman with stable Graves' hyperthyroidism. Some clones in this sample may be carry-over from other donors' samples. CDR3s include the opening cysteine and the closing phenylalanine or tryptophan. Size is stated for part of the rows, as once, few or many counts, or as a class when the clone is expanded.

size | J | V | CDR3
- | TRBJ2-7 | TRBV12-3/TRBV12-4 | CASSLHPPGEQYF
many | TRBJ2-5 | TRBV2 | CASSGLAETQYF
many | TRBJ1-1 | TRBV6-1 | CAYSLVEEGTEAFF
many | TRBJ1-5 | TRBV6-1 | CASSDDRRSNQPQHF
many | TRBJ2-7 | TRBV12-3/TRBV12-4 | CASSRIAETYEQYF
- | TRBJ1-5 | TRBV28 | CASKRAGSNQPQHF
- | TRBJ2-5 | TRBV27 | CASRGTASRETQYF
few | TRBJ1-1 | TRBV3-1 | CASSQGDAEAFF
- | TRBJ2-5 | TRBV12-3/TRBV12-4 | CASSLASSGAQYF
many | TRBJ2-7 | TRBV27 | CASSTRSGLAGFPSYEQYF
- | TRBJ2-5 | TRBV29-1 | CSVEEEGLAGDETQYF
many | TRBJ1-1 | TRBV12-3/TRBV12-4 | CASSPGGGGAEAFF
- | TRBJ2-5 | TRBV28 | CASSPIQGRGGETQYF
many | TRBJ2-2 | TRBV12-3/TRBV12-4 | CASSLEGVHGELFF
many | TRBJ1-2 | TRBV2 | CVREKGSGGHYGYTF
many | TRBJ2-7 | TRBV5-1 | CASRTGTHEQYF
many | TRBJ2-5 | TRBV29-1 | CSVELSGQGQETQYF
- | TRBJ1-3 | TRBV6-1 | CASIGYRNTIYF
- | TRBJ1-3 | TRBV10-3 | CAISDSRVPGNTIYF
few | TRBJ1-6 | TRBV2 | CASSEGEDSPLHF
many | TRBJ2-7 | TRBV12-3/TRBV12-4 | CASSHGLAGTAQYF
many | TRBJ2-7 | TRBV11-2 | CASSLETLSYEQYF
many | TRBJ1-5 | TRBV12-3/TRBV12-4 | CASSLGTDAINQPQHF
many | TRBJ1-6 | TRBV28 | CASQPRGTDHSPLHF
many | TRBJ2-5 | TRBV12-5 | CASGYGTGQETQYF
many | TRBJ2-7 | TRBV20-1 | CSARDRGGGGYEQYF
- | TRBJ1-1 | TRBV2 | CAGSLNGGRNTEAFF
many | TRBJ2-2 | TRBV11-1 | CASSLWTGAITGELFF
once | TRBJ1-5 | TRBV28 | CASSPWTRRGNQPQHF
many | TRBJ1-5 | TRBV19 | CASSIEPGGDQPQHF
- | TRBJ1-2 | TRBV6-1 | CASYKGGGYGYTF
many | TRBJ2-7 | TRBV7-2 | CASSLDRGGEQYF
- | TRBJ2-7 | TRBV6-1 | CASSEELAGGYEHYF
many | TRBJ2-2 | TRBV11-2 | CASSLVLKVSGELFF
many | TRBJ2-5 | TRBV7-8 | CASSRSSGGAFETQYF
many | TRBJ1-5 | TRBV7-6 | CASSSHPKGRSNQPQHF
many | TRBJ2-7 | TRBV11-1 | CASNPLGGTGSNEQYF
many | TRBJ1-6 | TRBV7-6 | CASSSSQGNSPLHF
many | TRBJ1-1 | TRBV3-1 | CASSQAAGQMNTEAFF
many | TRBJ2-7 | TRBV12-3/TRBV12-4 | CASASRDRGYEQYF
many | TRBJ1-2 | TRBV6-5 | CASSYGPGESINYGYTF
many | TRBJ2-2 | TRBV11-2 | CASSIDRTSTGELFF
many | TRBJ2-7 | TRBV30 | CAWSVASGGASYF
many | TRBJ1-2 | TRBV12-3/TRBV12-4 | CASSSTRPGQLNYGYTF
many | TRBJ1-5 | TRBV6-1 | CASSPGLGNQPQHF
- | TRBJ2-7 | TRBV11-2 | CASRTLRDRGEQYF
many | TRBJ1-6 | TRBV9 | CASSVGGNSPLHF
- | TRBJ2-5 | TRBV11-1 | CASSHGGAGQYQETQYF
many | TRBJ2-7 | TRBV12-3/TRBV12-4 | CASSLAGLAGDLSYEQYF
- | TRBJ2-2 | TRBV10-2 | CASSLGPENTGELFF
many | TRBJ1-5 | TRBV12-3/TRBV12-4 | CASSFLRGQGKTLSNQPQHF
many | TRBJ2-7 | TRBV28 | CASSPRGAGAVYEQYF
many | TRBJ1-2 | TRBV7-9 | CASSLPGQFGYTF
many | TRBJ2-7 | TRBV30 | CAWSVGLRGGEQYF
- | TRBJ1-2 | TRBV6-5 | CASSYPGDRDVYGYTF